The 13 T cell receptor beta chains in this list originate from one sample, sequenced in a study of molecular identifiers for immune sequencing clone quantification. TCRdb ran MiXCR on the PCR reads and lists one entry per CDR3 protein. The sample holds around 470,000 distinct CDR3 sequences; about a fifth are singletons and the top ten take roughly 0.81%. The sequenced material came from naive CD8+ T cells from blood, with Jurkat cell RNA spiked in. Subset defined: FACS-sorted CD8+CD4-CCR7+CD45RA+ naive T cells. These receptors were collected from a human donor in good health. Some libraries in this study had Jurkat cell RNA spiked in.

The table lists this clonotype with many counts. The chain recombines TRBV7-9 with TRBJ2-5; D remains unclear. The CDR3 extends over 14 amino acids. Between the trimmed V and J ends, which lost 1 base and 2 bases, there was a span of 8 bases. Germline V gene data show CDR1 as SEHNR and CDR2 as FQNEAQ (reference sequence). CDR3 sequence (DNA): TGTGCCAGCAGCTTAGTAGGTATTCAAGAGACCCAGTACTTC. Protein product: CASSLVGIQETQYF.

This clonotype was seen only a few times. The chain combines TRBV6-5 with TRBJ2-7, with 14 bases fitting TRBD2. J lost 2 bases, V lost 5 bases, and 8 bases had no gene match. The CDR3 runs to 17 residues. Germline-derived CDR1 and CDR2 are MNHEY and SVGAGI. CDR3 nucleotides: TGTGCCAGCAGTCACAGACTAGCGGGAGGGTGGCCCTACGAGCAGTACTTC. This codes for CASSHRLAGGWPYEQYF.

The V call is TRBV5-5, the J call TRBJ2-7, with D possibly matching TRBD1 (5 bases). Trimming removed 3 bases at V and 1 base at J, with 8 bases between. The CDR3 runs 13 residues. Germline CDR1 reads SGHKS; CDR2 reads YYEKEE (reference sequence). CDR3 sequence reads: CASSYRQSYEQYF. The CDR3 region has the DNA TGTGCCAGCAGCTATCGACAGTCCTACGAGCAGTACTTC.

This clonotype came up a few times. V usage is TRBV24-1 and J usage is TRBJ2-7, with D hard to call. Germline assignment: CDR1 KGHDR and CDR2 SFDVKD. Trimming stripped 3 bases from V and 5 bases from J, with 10 bases between. This CDR3 region has 13 residues. CDR3 loop: CATSDPMTHEQYF. The CDR3 nucleotides are TGTGCCACCAGTGATCCTATGACCCACGAGCAGTACTTC.

This clonotype has only a few counts. The genes are TRBV6-1 and TRBJ2-7; D ambiguous. Germline CDR1 reads MNHNS; CDR2 reads SASEGT. This CDR3 is built from 11 residues. The CDR3 loop is CVAALFDEQYF. The DNA of the CDR3 is TGTGTCGCCGCCCTATTCGACGAGCAGTACTTC.

CDR3 nucleotides: TGTGCCAGTAGTATAATTCGAGGGAGCAATCAGCCCCAGCATTTT. This gives the protein CASSIIRGSNQPQHF. This chain links TRBV19 with TRBJ1-5, with unresolved D. V was shortened by 2 bases and J by 1 base, with 9 bases between the two germline ends. The CDR3 loop spans 15 amino acids. Looked up from germline, CDR1 is LNHDA and CDR2 is SQIVND (reference sequence).

This chain links TRBV20-1 with TRBJ2-7; D unclear. Trimming removed 0 bases at V and 3 bases at J, with 12 bases between. The germline V gene encodes CDR1 DFQATT and CDR2 SNEGSKA (reference sequence). There are 14 residues in the CDR3. CDR3 DNA sequence: TGCAGTGCTAGAGATCTGAAGGGAAGCTACGAGCAGTACTTC. It codes for CSARDLKGSYEQYF.

This clonotype was observed many times. V and J are TRBV20-1 and TRBJ2-1; 8 positions agree with TRBD2. The junction had 5 bases not matched to a gene; V was cut back by 4 bases and J by 3 bases. The germline V gene has CDR1 DFQATT and CDR2 SNEGSKA (reference sequence). The CDR3 consists of 14 residues. In DNA, the CDR3 is TGCAGTGCTATAACTAGCGGACTCTACAATGAGCAGTTCTTC. Protein sequence: CSAITSGLYNEQFF.

The chain combines TRBV7-9 with TRBJ2-7; 10 bases align to TRBD1. The CDR3 loop spans 17 amino acids. Per the germline V gene, CDR1 is SEHNR and CDR2 is FQNEAQ (reference sequence). Trimming cost V 7 bases and J 0 bases; bases outside gene matches: 12. The CDR3: CASNGGTGESHSYEQYF. In DNA form, the CDR3 reads TGTGCCAGCAACGGCGGGACAGGGGAGTCCCACTCCTACGAGCAGTACTTC.

This clonotype turned up a few times. The chain is built from TRBV30 and TRBJ1-5; D remains unclear. Looked up from germline, CDR1 is GTSNPN and CDR2 is SVGIG (reference sequence). CDR3 length: 14 amino acids. The V and J ends lost 1 base and 7 bases respectively, with 14 bases between them. CDR3 amino acids: CAWSGGLGRQPQHF. CDR3 in DNA: TGTGCCTGGAGTGGCGGACTGGGTAGGCAGCCCCAGCATTTT.

In this sample, this clonotype turned up many times. This sequence joins TRBV10-2 and TRBJ1-1; perhaps TRBD1 as D (6 bases). Per the germline V gene, CDR1 is WSHSY and CDR2 is SAAADI. The length of the CDR3 is 13 residues. With 4 bases removed from V and 2 bases from J, the gap between germline ends came to 8 bases. CDR3 sequence: CASSGRGNTEAFF. The CDR3 DNA sequence: TGCGCCAGCAGTGGCAGGGGAAACACTGAAGCTTTCTTT.

This chain connects TRBV18 to TRBJ2-2; 12 bases are a match to TRBD2. Germline values: CDR1 KGHSH, CDR2 LQKENI. V was clipped by 4 bases and J by 5 bases; unmatched bases: 11. This CDR3 spans 18 amino acids. The CDR3 region is CASSQTSGGLSQTGELFF. The CDR3 DNA sequence: TGTGCCAGCTCACAGACTAGCGGGGGCCTCTCCCAAACCGGGGAGCTGTTTTTT. Full variable domain (remainder filled in from reference TRBV18 and TRBJ2-2): NAGVMQNPRHLVRRRGQEARLRCSPMKGHSHVYWYRQLPEEGLKFMVYLQKENIIDESGMPKERFSAEFPKEGPSILRIQQVVRGDSAAYFCASSQTSGGLSQTGELFFGEGSRLTVL.

A single count supports this clonotype. The junction departs from germline at one end; a sequencing error may be responsible. The rearrangement joins TRBV12-3 or TRBV12-4 to TRBJ1-2; D possibly corresponds to TRBD1 (6 bases). This CDR3 contains 15 residues. CDR3 in DNA: TGTGCCAGCAGTGCCTACAGGGCCTCTGGCTATGGCAACACCTTC. Translation: CASSAYRASGYGNTF.